The entry that follows covers one TCR beta chain sequence. V lost 0 bases, J lost 7 bases, and 15 bases lay in between. The CDR3 consists of 15 residues. The germline CDR1 and CDR2 sequences are MNHNY and SVGAGI (reference sequence). The source of the sample is a study of T cell changes during pregnancy in multiple sclerosis. Generated by immunoSEQ multiplex PCR, the TCRdb table keeps only in-frame clones and is missing some. Found here are under 75,000 clones, about 90% of them singletons; the top ten hold about 0.5%. Sample: CD4+ T cells from peripheral blood mononuclear cells, taken after pregnancy. The chain is built from TRBV6-6 and TRBJ1-1, with D maybe TRBD1 (5 bases). The receptor's source is a female donor in good health, enrolled as a control in a pregnancy study. The CDR3 DNA follows: TGTGCCAGCAGTTACTCGTCCGGGAGAGGGGATGAAGCTTTCTTT. Encoded protein: CASSYSSGRGDEAFF.